The rows below give T cell receptor beta chains drawn from one sample of a study of T cell changes during pregnancy in multiple sclerosis. Clones were read by immunoSEQ multiplex PCR, and TCRdb kept only the in-frame ones, dropping some. The sample lists about 26,000 clones; 85% to 90% were seen once. Sequenced here: CD8+ T cells from peripheral blood mononuclear cells, sampled in the second trimester of pregnancy. All receptors come from a female donor with multiple sclerosis, enrolled in a pregnancy study. The conserved cysteine and the conserved F or W are not part of the CDR3 here. Each record gives: V gene, CDR3 protein.

>TRBV6-6
ASRRVTAGETQY
>TRBV6-1
ASSEWLAETYEQY
>TRBV27
ASSLSRGNEKLF
>TRBV27
ASTLGQGAYEQY
>TRBV2
ASSESLNTEAF
>TRBV15
ATRTIGGEQF
>TRBV6-4
ASSLQGDTGELF
>TRBV6-4
ASSDGAGGAQY
>TRBV6-1
ASISGGGNIQY
>TRBV28
ASLQGASYEQY
>TRBV7-6
ASSLLVTDNYGYT
>TRBV11-2
ASSLESYEQY
>TRBV10-3
AISDVLSEGQY
>TRBV2
ASSEWDSNQPQH
>TRBV27
ASSWGGLNQPQH
>TRBV29-1
SAPLGLAQETQY
>TRBV28
ASSGGLAGNEQF
>TRBV27
ASSFALAGVGEQY
>TRBV7-2
ASSSGTTPYEQY
>TRBV21-1
ASSKAREPQREWWNNEQF
>TRBV14
ASSPTLATYEQY
>TRBV6-4
ASSEMEASGTDTQY
>TRBV6-5
ASSPLSYASEQY
>TRBV4-3
ASRASGRSNTGELF
>TRBV23-1
ASSQYPGLEEQF
>TRBV19
ASSMGGRGTDTQY
>TRBV7-9
ASSPWAGSNTEAF
>TRBV7-9
ASSLSVYEQY
>TRBV4-1
ASSQGGLVSYEQY
>TRBV28
ASSPREVNEQF
>TRBV7-9
ASSLVGPLWASNQPQH
>TRBV28
ASSLVLAGESSTDTQY
>TRBV7-8
ASSSPFSGTNNEQF
>TRBV27
ASSLTGRGQPQH
>TRBV29-1
SVEVQGAEDTQY
>TRBV19
ASSTGTGPYEQY
>TRBV7-2
ASSPVGSNQPQH
>TRBV27
ASSPIYKKSSYEQY
>TRBV27
ASSFPGTGADTQY
>TRBV29-1
SVEDVHRGFYEQY
>TRBV6-4
ASSEGRGGDTQY
>TRBV9
ASSVGVGGVWNEQF
>TRBV7-6
ASSLQGAFPYNEQF
>TRBV28
AIRRGTGELF
>TRBV27
ASSLIPPSQGAHAEAF
>TRBV27
ASSPTDSYEKLF
>TRBV6-5
ASSYSFLRAYNEQF
>TRBV13
ASSTTSGRAHEQF
>TRBV4-1
ASSVGLAGYNEQF
>TRBV5-6
ASSLSLTGNQPQH
>TRBV27
ASSLFTGNTEAF
>TRBV13
ASSSRTSAHTDTQY
>TRBV7-8
ASSSPWETPPGNTIY
>TRBV29-1
SVGRLAGGTQY